Presented here are 21 T cell receptor beta chains from one specimen sequenced in a study of blood T cell dynamics during melanoma immunotherapy. Libraries were prepared by immunoSEQ multiplex PCR; TCRdb keeps only in-frame clonotypes and omits some of them. The sample holds about 28,000 clones, over 80% seen once. Time point of the sample: week 3, after first cycle of checkpoint inhibitor. The sequencing here drew on blood, taken from a patient treated with checkpoint blockade. These receptors were taken from a human donor with melanoma.

The CDR3 here is CASNPPLGVTDTQYF. The CDR3 nucleotides read TGTGCCAGCAATCCACCTTTAGGAGTTACAGATACGCAGTATTTT. The chain combines TRBV28 with TRBJ2-3, with unresolved D. CDR1 and CDR2 from the germline V gene are MDHEN and SYDVKM. This CDR3 is 15 amino acids long. V was cut by 7 bases and J by 3 bases, with 17 bases left in between.

The CDR3 spells CAWSTQQGPQHF. The DNA of the CDR3 is TGTGCCTGGAGTACTCAACAGGGGCCCCAGCATTTT. V usage is TRBV30 and J usage is TRBJ1-5; TRBD1 is a possible D gene (6 bases). V lost 2 bases, J lost 9 bases, and 11 bases lay in between. This CDR3 is 12 amino acids long. Germline loops: CDR1 GTSNPN, CDR2 SVGIG (reference sequence).

The chain joins TRBV7-9 to TRBJ1-4; TRBD1 agrees at 7 bases. Losses at the gene ends were 1 base for V and 6 bases for J; bases not matched to a gene: 5. CDR1 and CDR2 (germline): SEHNR, FQNEAQ (reference sequence). CDR3 length: 15 amino acids. The CDR3: CASSLVGTAHEKLFF. CDR3 nucleotide sequence: TGTGCCAGCAGCTTAGTGGGGACAGCGCATGAAAAACTGTTTTTT.

The chain's CDR3 is CSVEVEAAFAAGYTF. The CDR3 DNA reads as TGCAGCGTTGAAGTTGAGGCCGCGTTTGCCGCTGGCTACACCTTC. V gene TRBV29-1 combines with J gene TRBJ1-2, with D unresolved. Trimming removed 1 base from V and 7 bases from J, with 19 bases in between. Germline CDR1 SQVTM, CDR2 ANQGSEA. The CDR3 spans 15 residues.

This rearrangement joins TRBV7-3 to TRBJ2-3; TRBD1 is a possible D gene (6 bases). CDR1 is SGHTA, CDR2 FQGTGA, per germline. This CDR3 has 14 amino acids. The V and J ends lost 2 bases and 1 base respectively, with 7 bases between them. This CDR3 reads CASSLSGGTDTQYF. The CDR3 DNA follows: TGTGCCAGCAGCTTATCAGGGGGCACAGATACGCAGTATTTT.

The V gene is TRBV9, the J gene TRBJ1-5; D uncertain. This CDR3 contains 14 residues. The V end lost 0 bases, the J end lost 9 bases, and 13 bases lay between the germline ends. CDR1 is SGDLS and CDR2 is YYNGEE in the germline V gene. The CDR3 coding sequence is TGTGCCAGCAGCGTAGACACGAGTCTGCCGCCCCAGCATTTT. Protein: CASSVDTSLPPQHF. Together with reference TRBV9 and TRBJ1-5, the CDR3 gives the full variable domain: DSGVTQTPKHLITATGQRVTLRCSPRSGDLSVYWYQQSLDQGLQFLIQYYNGEERAKGNILERFSAQQFPDLHSELNLSSLELGDSALYFCASSVDTSLPPQHFGDGTRLSIL.

The chain carries TRBV21-1 and TRBJ1-5. TRBV21-1 corresponds to a pseudogene. The CDR3 covers 18 residues. The CDR3 DNA is TGTGCCAGCAGCAAAGCTGAGGGAAAACGGTTCAACAATCAGCCCCAGCATTTT. This codes for CASSKAEGKRFNNQPQHF.

The chain carries TRBV5-1 and TRBJ2-1; D gene ambiguous. V shed 3 bases and J shed 4 bases, with 11 bases lying between them. CDR1 and CDR2 (germline): SGHRS, YFSETQ. The CDR3 spans 14 residues. The CDR3 nucleotides are TGCGCCAGCAGCTCCCAGGACGGATACAATGAGCAGTTCTTC. Translated: CASSSQDGYNEQFF.

The genes are TRBV5-1 and TRBJ2-6, with 12 bases that match TRBD1. Germline trimming cut 0 bases from V and 0 bases from J; bases unmatched to any gene: 4. In germline, CDR1 is SGHRS, CDR2 YFSETQ. The CDR3 spans 19 residues. CDR3 residues: CASSLAGTGGLSGANVLTF. CDR3 DNA sequence: TGCGCCAGCAGCTTGGCGGGGACAGGGGGCCTCTCTGGGGCCAACGTCCTGACTTTC.

The CDR3 bases are TGTGCCAGCAGTGACTTGCCCAACAGCTACGAGCAGTACTTC. Translation gives CASSDLPNSYEQYF. V is TRBV25-1 and J is TRBJ2-7; D unclear. CDR1 MGHDK and CDR2 SYGVNS come from the germline V gene. This CDR3 is 14 amino acids long. Between the trimmed V and J ends, which lost 3 bases and 3 bases, there was a span of 12 bases.

This clone was found a few times. The rearrangement links TRBV29-1 to TRBJ1-5; no clear D. V shed 4 bases and J shed 2 bases, with 12 bases lying between them. The length of the CDR3 is 14 residues. Germline V gene lookup returns CDR1 SQVTM and CDR2 ANQGSEA. The CDR3 DNA reads as TGCAGCGTTGGATCTAGATTTGGCAATCAGCCCCAGCATTTT. Amino acids: CSVGSRFGNQPQHF.

This chain's CDR3 is CASSSSSSKAFF. The CDR3 DNA reads as TGTGCCAGCAGCTCTTCGTCATCGAAAGCTTTCTTT. The V gene is TRBV11-3, the J gene TRBJ1-1; no reliable D call. The CDR3 loop spans 12 amino acids. The V and J ends lost 4 bases and 9 bases respectively, with 12 bases between them. The germline CDR1 and CDR2 sequences are SGHNT and YENEEA.

In DNA form, the CDR3 reads TGCGCCAGCAGCTTGAAAGAGATCACCTCCTATAATTCACCCCTCCACTTT. It yields the protein CASSLKEITSYNSPLHF. The chain uses TRBV5-1 and TRBJ1-6; D unclear. The CDR3 runs to 17 residues. Trimming left V 1 base short and J 0 bases short, with 11 bases between. Germline CDR1 reads SGHRS; CDR2 reads YFSETQ.

The chain carries TRBV11-2 and TRBJ2-1, with D possibly being TRBD1 or TRBD2 (6 bases each). The CDR3 is 15 residues long. Germline CDR1 reads SGHAT; CDR2 reads FQNNGV. Trimming shortened V by 1 base and J by 7 bases, and 14 bases separated the two germline ends. This CDR3 is CASSLVPGAMNEQFF. The CDR3 coding sequence is TGTGCCAGCAGCTTAGTTCCGGGGGCAATGAATGAGCAGTTCTTC. The whole variable domain, remainder taken from reference TRBV11-2 and TRBJ2-1, is EAGVAQSPRYKIIEKRQSVAFWCNPISGHATLYWYQQILGQGPKLLIQFQNNGVVDDSQLPKDRFSAERLKGVDSTLKIQPAKLEDSAVYLCASSLVPGAMNEQFFGPGTRLTVL.

Concerning this clone itself: At one boundary the junction diverges from the germline segment, which might be a read error. This rearrangement joins TRBV28 to TRBJ1-2; the match to TRBD1 covers 7 bases. In germline, CDR1 is MDHEN, CDR2 SYDVKM. The CDR3 spans 13 residues. DNA for the CDR3: TGTGCGAGCAAGTCCAGGGGGAACTATGGCTACACCTTC. This translates into CASKSRGNYGYTF.

This chain links TRBV29-1 with TRBJ2-2; D remains unclear. V was clipped by 7 bases and J by 6 bases, with 9 bases between them. The CDR3 is 11 residues long. Germline lookup yields CDR1 SQVTM and CDR2 ANQGSEA. The CDR3 loop is CSAADAGELFF. In nucleotides, the CDR3 is TGCAGCGCTGCGGACGCCGGGGAGCTGTTTTTT.

This chain links TRBV5-4 with TRBJ1-1, with 11 nucleotides matching TRBD1. With 3 bases clipped from V and 6 bases from J, the junction kept 4 bases outside the gene matches. CDR1 is SGHNT and CDR2 is YYREEE in the germline V gene (reference sequence). The CDR3 spans 14 residues. For the CDR3, the DNA is TGTGCCAGCAGCTCGGACAGGGGGCTCCCTGAAGCTTTCTTT. Encoded protein: CASSSDRGLPEAFF.

The genes are TRBV19 and TRBJ1-2; D perhaps matches TRBD1 (6 bases). The V end lost 3 bases, the J end lost 9 bases, and 14 bases lay between the germline ends. The CDR3 is 13 amino acids. The germline gives CDR1 LNHDA, CDR2 SQIVND (reference sequence). The CDR3 loop reads CASSIVNRESYTF. The DNA of the CDR3 is TGTGCCAGTAGTATTGTCAACAGGGAGAGCTACACCTTC.

This chain's CDR3 is CATGPGGSYEQYF. The DNA for the CDR3 is TGTGCCACAGGGCCAGGGGGAAGCTACGAGCAGTACTTC. The chain combines TRBV27 with TRBJ2-7; 7 bases align to TRBD1. CDR1 is MNHEY and CDR2 is SMNVEV in the germline V gene (reference sequence). The CDR3 spans 13 residues. With V trimmed by 10 bases and J by 3 bases, 9 bases remained unmatched.

The gene calls are TRBV11-2 and TRBJ1-1, with 9 bases lining up with TRBD1. V lost 7 bases and J lost 4; bases outside the gene matches: 4. The CDR3 consists of 13 residues. The germline V gene encodes CDR1 SGHAT and CDR2 FQNNGV. The CDR3 nucleotides are TGTGCCAGCACCTTGACAGGGGGCACTGAAGCTTTCTTT. Encoded protein: CASTLTGGTEAFF.

The chain joins TRBV28 to TRBJ1-1; D not resolved. The CDR3 sequence is 11 residues long. V dropped 5 bases and J dropped 6 bases, with 7 bases sitting between them. Germline loops: CDR1 MDHEN, CDR2 SYDVKM. CDR3 residues: CASSRNPEAFF. As DNA, the CDR3 is TGTGCCAGCAGTAGAAACCCTGAAGCTTTCTTT. Complete variable domain (other parts from reference TRBV28 and TRBJ1-1): DVKVTQSSRYLVKRTGEKVFLECVQDMDHENMFWYRQDPGLGLRLIYFSYDVKMKEKGDIPEGYSVSREKKERFSLILESASTNQTSMYLCASSRNPEAFFGQGTRLTVV.